Shown below are 4 T cell receptor beta chains from a single sample sequenced in a study of OX40 agonist ivuxolimab in advanced cancers. Profiled with immunoSEQ multiplex PCR; TCRdb holds only in-frame clones, not every one. The repertoire holds around 20,000 clones, nearly 80% seen once, with roughly 17% in the top ten. This specimen consisted of CD4+ or CD8+ T cells sorted from blood, obtained in a trial of the OX40 agonist ivuxolimab. These receptors were taken from an adult with an advanced solid tumor such as melanoma, head and neck, liver or kidney cancer.

This sequence joins TRBV7-2 and TRBJ2-3, with TRBD2 matching over 14 bases. V dropped 5 bases and J dropped 3; count of bases not matched to a gene: 4. The CDR3 covers 16 residues. Germline V gene sequence: CDR1 SGHTA, CDR2 FQGNSA. CDR3 in DNA: TGTGCCAGCAGCCAGACTAGCGGGGGGGTGACAGATACGCAGTATTTT. Translated: CASSQTSGGVTDTQYF.

V gene TRBV7-9 combines with J gene TRBJ2-1, with 10 bases matching TRBD1. CDR1 SEHNR and CDR2 FQNEAQ come from the germline V gene (reference sequence). The CDR3 is 15 residues long. Trimming at V came to 5 bases and at J to 5 bases, leaving 6 bases not matched to a gene. For the CDR3, the DNA is TGTGCCAGCAGCAACCGACAGGGGGCCCACAATGAGCAGTTCTTC. Translated: CASSNRQGAHNEQFF. Full variable domain (remainder filled in from reference TRBV7-9 and TRBJ2-1): DTGVSQNPRHKITKRGQNVTFRCDPISEHNRLYWYRQTLGQGPEFLTYFQNEAQLEKSRLLSDRFSAERPKGSFSTLEIQRTEQGDSAMYLCASSNRQGAHNEQFFGPGTRLTVL.

This chain connects TRBV7-2 to TRBJ2-7; perhaps TRBD2 as D (6 bases). CDR1 SGHTA and CDR2 FQGNSA come from the germline V gene. V lost 8 bases, J lost 1 base, and 12 bases lay in between. CDR3 length: 13 residues. CDR3 region: CASSYRGSYEQYF. The CDR3 DNA reads TGTGCCAGCTCGTATCGGGGGTCCTACGAGCAGTACTTC.

Only one count was recorded for this clone. The chain combines TRBV27 with TRBJ2-1, with unresolved D. Deletions cut 2 bases from V and 0 bases from J, with 8 bases between. The germline CDR1 and CDR2 sequences are MNHEY and SMNVEV (reference sequence). This CDR3 has 15 amino acids. CDR3 region: CASSLSWSSYNEQFF. For the CDR3, the DNA is TGTGCCAGCAGTTTAAGCTGGAGCTCCTACAATGAGCAGTTCTTC.